This T cell receptor beta chain was captured by sequencing in a study of shared clonotypes between healthy human individuals (dated by TCRdb to about 2020). As for the study more broadly: Three men and a couple of women, aged 18 to 49 years, made up the cohort. Per donor, leukapheresis produced somewhere between about 0.9 and 9.5 billion PBMCs. Blood TCR repertoires of 5 or 6 healthy adults were deeply sequenced to estimate repertoire size and the extent of clonotype sharing between individuals. To increase sequencing depth and limit assay-specific biases, different laboratories used diverse techniques to prepare libraries and sequence TCR repertoires. For each donor, three plates each were used for CD4 naive and CD4 memory, two plates were used for CD8 naive, and one plate was used for CD8 memory.

TCR CDR3 regions were amplified from genomic DNA by multiplex PCR using the deep immunoSEQ assay. For each cell subset, the extracted genomic DNA was distributed evenly across all wells of several immunoSEQ 96-well plates, and each plate served as one replicate. For sorted subsets, each replicate PCR was loaded with about 0.2 ug genomic DNA, equivalent to 25,000 to 35,000 T cell genomes. Purified libraries were measured with a Qubit 3.0 fluorometer, size-checked on a Bioanalyzer 2100, and measured again with the KAPA Library Quantification kit. Every immunoSEQ 96-well plate was sequenced on a separate single-read 150-cycle Illumina NextSeq 550 flow cell. As for the original processing: Because the immunoSEQ output included only junctional sequences and no quality scores, the filtering could not be the same as the filtering used for full-length reads. To assign V/J genes and CDR3, sequences were annotated against IMGT germline references using PyIR, a Python wrapper for IgBLAST v1.9. Reads were filtered out if the reads had weak V/J assignments (E-value above 1e-6), no CDR3, stop codons, out-of-frame junctions, or ambiguous translated residues. V3J clonotypes were defined by identical inferred V gene, J gene, and CDR3 amino acid sequence. Percentage overlap between repertoires was calculated by dividing the number of shared unique clonotypes by the size of the smaller repertoire. Three approaches were used to assess repertoire richness: RTK rarefaction, the Chao1 estimator, and Recon v2.1 estimates of unobserved clonotypes. OLGA was used to compute generation probabilities for all TCRbeta clonotypes that the gDNA method yielded from several donors. The immuneACCESS repertoire file appears here via TCRdb, limited to in-frame rearrangements. These files lack a portion of the clones; in checked studies, under half of the deficit traces to unresolved V genes, and the cause of the others is not known. V and J calls and clone size come straight from that table; D and trimming were deduced from the DNA. This sample comprises hundreds of thousands of clones, around 72% of them detected only once. About 1.8% of the sample comes from the top ten.

Overall study outcomes, separate from this receptor: The genetic and exposure-history diversity represented was limited by the small number of donors. Compared with non-shared clonotypes, clonotypes shared by all four sorted-subset donors had higher generation probabilities. Based on pairwise subsampling, the degree of clonotype sharing among donors was expected to be affected by sequencing depth. Larger estimated clonotype richness was generally found for naive subsets than for memory subsets. Sampling was restricted to blood, and TCR repertoires in tissue are likely to differ from TCR repertoires in blood. Incomplete sequencing was indicated by rarefaction of sorted-subset datasets, despite the large sequencing depth. About 5% of naive CD4, 3.5% of naive CD8, around 2.3% of memory CD4, and 0.35% to 0.4% of memory CD8 clonotypes were shared across a few donors.

Remarks on this clone: The antigen it recognizes is unknown. No qualities accompany the bases; no much larger clone lies one base away.

The donors were healthy, HIV-negative adults who had no recently reported acute infections or vaccinations. Only Caucasian adults living in Nashville, Tennessee, USA were represented among the donors. CD4+ T cells were enriched by magnetic negative selection; naive cells were then positively selected on CD45RA, and the negative fraction formed the memory subset. Blood was obtained by leukapheresis, after which PBMCs were separated by Ficoll-Histopaque density gradient centrifugation and cryopreserved in liquid nitrogen vapor phase. Analytical flow cytometry was used to check the purity and quantity of each magnetically sorted T cell population. Genomic DNA was isolated from every sorted fraction and measured by UV absorbance on a Nanodrop 2000c. The receptor comes from a woman between 25 and 40 years old in good health. What was sequenced was memory CD4+ T cells sorted from blood. Read against the paper, the sample's cell subset or site label means: CD45RA-negative fraction.

The CDR3 loop reads CASSEASRGYGYTF. The sequence in DNA is TGTGCCAGCAGTGAAGCGTCCAGGGGTTATGGCTACACCTTC. The chain was built from TRBV6-1 and TRBJ1-2; TRBD1 is perhaps the D gene, given 6 matching bases. The cysteine opens and the phenylalanine closes a CDR3 of 14 amino acids. The sequence is cut down to CDR3 DNA, 42 bases in frame from base 1. According to the germline V gene, CDR1 reads MNHNS and CDR2 reads SASEGT. V is pared back by 0 bases and J by 5 bases, with 10 bases lying between the germline termini.